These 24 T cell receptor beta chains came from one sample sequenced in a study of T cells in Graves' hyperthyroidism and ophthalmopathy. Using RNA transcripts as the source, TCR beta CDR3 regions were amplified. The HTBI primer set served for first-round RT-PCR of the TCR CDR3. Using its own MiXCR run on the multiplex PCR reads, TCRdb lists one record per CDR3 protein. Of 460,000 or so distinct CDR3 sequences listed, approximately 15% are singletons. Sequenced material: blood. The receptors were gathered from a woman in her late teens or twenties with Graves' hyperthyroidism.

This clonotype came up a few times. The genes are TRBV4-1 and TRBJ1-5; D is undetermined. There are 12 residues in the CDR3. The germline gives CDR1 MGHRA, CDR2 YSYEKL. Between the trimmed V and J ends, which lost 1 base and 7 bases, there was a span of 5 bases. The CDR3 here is CASSQVGQPQHF. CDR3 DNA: TGCGCCAGCAGCCAAGTAGGGCAGCCCCAGCATTTT.

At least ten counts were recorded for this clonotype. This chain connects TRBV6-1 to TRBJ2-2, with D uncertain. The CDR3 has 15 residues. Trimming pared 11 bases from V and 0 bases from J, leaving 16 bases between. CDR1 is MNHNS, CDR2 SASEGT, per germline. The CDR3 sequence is CASTRLATNTGELFF. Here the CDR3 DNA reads TGTGCCTCTACCCGGCTCGCTACGAACACCGGGGAGCTGTTTTTT.

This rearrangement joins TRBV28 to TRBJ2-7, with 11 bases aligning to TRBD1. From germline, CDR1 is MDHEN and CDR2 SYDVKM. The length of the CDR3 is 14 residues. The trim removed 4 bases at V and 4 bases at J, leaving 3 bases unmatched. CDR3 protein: CASSSGQGAYEQYV. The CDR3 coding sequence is TGTGCCAGCAGTTCCGGACAGGGGGCGTACGAGCAGTACGTC.

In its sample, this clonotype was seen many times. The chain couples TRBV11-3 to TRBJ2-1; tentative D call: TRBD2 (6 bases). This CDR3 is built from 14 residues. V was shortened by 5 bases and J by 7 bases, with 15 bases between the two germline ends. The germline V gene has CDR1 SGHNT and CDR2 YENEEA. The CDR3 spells CASSPSTSTNEQFF. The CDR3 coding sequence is TGTGCCAGCAGCCCCTCGACTAGTACAAATGAGCAGTTCTTC.

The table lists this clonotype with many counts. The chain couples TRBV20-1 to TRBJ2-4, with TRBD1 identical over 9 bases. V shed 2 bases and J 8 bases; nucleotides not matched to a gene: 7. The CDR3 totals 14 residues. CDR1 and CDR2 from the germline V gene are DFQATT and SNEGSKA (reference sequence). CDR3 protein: CSARRQGEGDIQYF. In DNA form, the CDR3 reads TGCAGTGCTAGAAGACAGGGGGAGGGGGACATTCAGTACTTC.

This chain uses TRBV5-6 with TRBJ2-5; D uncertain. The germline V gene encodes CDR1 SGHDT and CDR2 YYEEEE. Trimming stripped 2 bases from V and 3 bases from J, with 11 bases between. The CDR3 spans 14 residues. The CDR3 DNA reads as TGTGCCAGCAGCTTTGACAATGTGGAAGAGACCCAGTACTTC. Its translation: CASSFDNVEETQYF.

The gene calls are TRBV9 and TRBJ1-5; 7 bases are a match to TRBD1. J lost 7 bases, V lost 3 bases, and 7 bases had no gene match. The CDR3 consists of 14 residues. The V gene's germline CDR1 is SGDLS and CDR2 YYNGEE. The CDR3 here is CASSETGNTQPQHF. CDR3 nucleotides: TGTGCCAGCAGCGAGACAGGGAATACCCAGCCCCAGCATTTT. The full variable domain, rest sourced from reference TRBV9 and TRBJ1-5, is DSGVTQTPKHLITATGQRVTLRCSPRSGDLSVYWYQQSLDQGLQFLIQYYNGEERAKGNILERFSAQQFPDLHSELNLSSLELGDSALYFCASSETGNTQPQHFGDGTRLSIL.

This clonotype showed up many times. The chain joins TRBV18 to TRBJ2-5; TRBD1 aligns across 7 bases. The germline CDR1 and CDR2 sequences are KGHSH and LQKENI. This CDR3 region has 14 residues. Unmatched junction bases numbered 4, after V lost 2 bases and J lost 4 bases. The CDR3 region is CASSPRGGLETQYF. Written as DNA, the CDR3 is TGTGCCAGCTCACCAAGAGGGGGCCTAGAGACCCAGTACTTC.

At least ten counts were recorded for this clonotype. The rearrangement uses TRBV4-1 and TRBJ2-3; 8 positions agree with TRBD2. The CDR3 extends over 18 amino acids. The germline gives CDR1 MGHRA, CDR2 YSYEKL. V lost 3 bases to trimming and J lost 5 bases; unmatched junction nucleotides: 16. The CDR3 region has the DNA TGCGCCAGCAGCCATCTGCCACTAGCGGTATCTTACAGAGATACGCAGTATTTT. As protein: CASSHLPLAVSYRDTQYF.

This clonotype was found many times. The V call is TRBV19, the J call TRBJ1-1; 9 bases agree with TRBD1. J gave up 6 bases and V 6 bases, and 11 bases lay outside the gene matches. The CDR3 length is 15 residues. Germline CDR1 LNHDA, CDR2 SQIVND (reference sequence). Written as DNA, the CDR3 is TGTGCCAGTAGGGGCCTTCCGGGACAGGGATCTGAAGCTTTCTTT. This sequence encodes CASRGLPGQGSEAFF.

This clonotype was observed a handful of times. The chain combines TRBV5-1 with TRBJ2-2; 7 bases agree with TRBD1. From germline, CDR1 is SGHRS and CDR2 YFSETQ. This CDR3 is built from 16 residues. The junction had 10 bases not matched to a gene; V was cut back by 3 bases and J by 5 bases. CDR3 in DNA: TGCGCCAGCAGCTCGCGCCCTAACAGGGGAACCGGGGAGCTGTTTTTT. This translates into CASSSRPNRGTGELFF.

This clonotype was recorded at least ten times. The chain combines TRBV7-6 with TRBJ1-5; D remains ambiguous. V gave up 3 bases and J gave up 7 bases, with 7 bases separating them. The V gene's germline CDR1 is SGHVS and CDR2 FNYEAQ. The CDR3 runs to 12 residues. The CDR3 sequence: CASSFSGQPQHF. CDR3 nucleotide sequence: TGTGCCAGCAGCTTTAGTGGACAGCCCCAGCATTTT.

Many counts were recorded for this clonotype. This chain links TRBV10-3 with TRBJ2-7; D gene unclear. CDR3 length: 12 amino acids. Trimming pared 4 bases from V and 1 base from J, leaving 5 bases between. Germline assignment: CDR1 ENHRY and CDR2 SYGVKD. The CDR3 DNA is TGTGCCATCAGTGGAGAGTCCTACGAGCAGTACTTC. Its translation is CAISGESYEQYF.

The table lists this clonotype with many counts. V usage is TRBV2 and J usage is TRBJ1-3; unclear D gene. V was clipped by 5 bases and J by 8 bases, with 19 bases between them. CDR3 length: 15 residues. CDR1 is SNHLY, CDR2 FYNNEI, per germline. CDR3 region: CASSSAGSAVYTIYF. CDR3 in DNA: TGTGCCAGCAGTTCTGCTGGCAGTGCTGTGTACACCATATATTTT.

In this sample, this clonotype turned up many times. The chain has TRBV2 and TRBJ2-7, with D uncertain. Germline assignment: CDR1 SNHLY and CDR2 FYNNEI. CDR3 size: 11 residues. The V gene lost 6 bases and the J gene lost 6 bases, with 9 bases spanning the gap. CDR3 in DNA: TGTGCCAGCAGAGAGTCTCGCGAGCAGTACGTC. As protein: CASRESREQYV.

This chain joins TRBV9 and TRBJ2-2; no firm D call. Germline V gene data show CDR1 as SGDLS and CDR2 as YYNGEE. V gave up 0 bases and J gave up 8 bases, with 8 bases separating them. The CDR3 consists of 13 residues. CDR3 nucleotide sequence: TGTGCCAGCAGCGTAGATATGCGTGGGGAGCTGTTTTTT. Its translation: CASSVDMRGELFF. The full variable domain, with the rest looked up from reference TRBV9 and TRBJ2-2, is DSGVTQTPKHLITATGQRVTLRCSPRSGDLSVYWYQQSLDQGLQFLIQYYNGEERAKGNILERFSAQQFPDLHSELNLSSLELGDSALYFCASSVDMRGELFFGEGSRLTVL.

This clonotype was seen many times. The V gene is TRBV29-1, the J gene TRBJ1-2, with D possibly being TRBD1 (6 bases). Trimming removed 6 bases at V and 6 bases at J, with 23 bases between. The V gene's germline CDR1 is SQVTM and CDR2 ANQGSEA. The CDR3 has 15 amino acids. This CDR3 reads CSVPPSGSGADGYTF. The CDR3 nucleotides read TGCAGCGTCCCACCCAGTGGATCAGGGGCGGATGGCTACACCTTC.

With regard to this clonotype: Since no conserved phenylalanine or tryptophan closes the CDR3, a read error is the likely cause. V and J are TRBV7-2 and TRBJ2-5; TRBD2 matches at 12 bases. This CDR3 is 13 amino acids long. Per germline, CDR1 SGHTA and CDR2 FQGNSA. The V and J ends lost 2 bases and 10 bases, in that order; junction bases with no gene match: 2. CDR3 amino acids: CASSLSGLAGQYV. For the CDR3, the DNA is TGTGCCAGCAGCTTATCGGGACTAGCGGGCCAGTACGTC.

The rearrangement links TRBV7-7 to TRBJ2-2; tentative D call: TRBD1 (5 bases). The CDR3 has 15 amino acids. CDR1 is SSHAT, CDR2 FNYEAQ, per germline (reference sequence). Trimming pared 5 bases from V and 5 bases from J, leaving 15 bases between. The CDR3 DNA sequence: TGTGCCAGCAGCCCCACCGCAGGGCGGACCGGGGAGCTGTTTTTT. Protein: CASSPTAGRTGELFF.

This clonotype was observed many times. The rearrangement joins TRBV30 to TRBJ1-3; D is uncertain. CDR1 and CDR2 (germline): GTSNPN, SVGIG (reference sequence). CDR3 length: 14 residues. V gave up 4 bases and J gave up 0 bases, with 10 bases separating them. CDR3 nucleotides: TGTGCCTGGACACCGAACCTCTCTGGAAACACCATATATTTT. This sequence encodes CAWTPNLSGNTIYF.

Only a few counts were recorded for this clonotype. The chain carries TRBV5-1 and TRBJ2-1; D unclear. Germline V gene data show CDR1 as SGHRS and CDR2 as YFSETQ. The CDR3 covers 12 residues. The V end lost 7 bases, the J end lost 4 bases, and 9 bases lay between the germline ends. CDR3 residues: CASRSVYNEQFF. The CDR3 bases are TGCGCCAGCCGATCAGTGTACAATGAGCAGTTCTTC. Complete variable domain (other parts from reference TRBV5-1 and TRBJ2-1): KAGVTQTPRYLIKTRGQQVTLSCSPISGHRSVSWYQQTPGQGLQFLFEYFSETQRNKGNFPGRFSGRQFSNSRSEMNVSTLELGDSALYLCASRSVYNEQFFGPGTRLTVL.

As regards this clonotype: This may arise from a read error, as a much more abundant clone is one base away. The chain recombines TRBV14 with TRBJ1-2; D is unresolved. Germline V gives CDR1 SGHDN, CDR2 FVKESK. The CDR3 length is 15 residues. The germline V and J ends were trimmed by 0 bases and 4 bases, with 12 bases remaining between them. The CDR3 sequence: CASSQDFGVPYGYTF. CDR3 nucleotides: TGTGCCAGCAGCCAAGATTTCGGGGTCCCCTATGGCTACACCTTC.

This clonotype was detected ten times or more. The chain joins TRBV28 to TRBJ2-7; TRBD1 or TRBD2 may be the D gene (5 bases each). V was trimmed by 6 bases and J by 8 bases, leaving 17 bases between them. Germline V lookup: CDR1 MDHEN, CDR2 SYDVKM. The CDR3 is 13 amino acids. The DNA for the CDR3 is TGTGCCAGCAGGGAGGTTAAGACAGCACAGCAGTACGTC. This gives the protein CASREVKTAQQYV.

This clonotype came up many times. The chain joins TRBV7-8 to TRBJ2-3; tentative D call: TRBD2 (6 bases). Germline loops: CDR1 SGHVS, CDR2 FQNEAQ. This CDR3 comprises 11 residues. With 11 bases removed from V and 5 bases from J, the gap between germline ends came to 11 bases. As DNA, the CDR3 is TGTGCCTCCGGAGGGGTAGATACGCAGTATTTT. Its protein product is CASGGVDTQYF. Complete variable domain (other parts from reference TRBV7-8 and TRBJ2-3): GAGVSQSPRYKVAKRGQDVALRCDPISGHVSLFWYQQALGQGPEFLTYFQNEAQLDKSGLPSDRFFAERPEGSVSTLKIQRTQQEDSAVYLCASGGVDTQYFGPGTRLTVL.